Here is one T cell receptor (beta chain) with its context. These data come from a study of blood T cell repertoires in COVID-19. Germline assignment: CDR1 LGHDT and CDR2 YNNKEL (reference sequence). The CDR3 extends over 15 amino acids. The junction had 3 bases not matched to a gene; V was cut back by 1 base and J by 5 bases. The method was immunoSEQ multiplex PCR; TCRdb's version includes in-frame clones alone and lacks a portion of them. Among around 450,000 clones listed, about 92% were seen once. Sequences were obtained from PBMCs or T cells enriched from blood (not recorded which). V is TRBV3-1 (or the pseudogene TRBV3-2) and J is TRBJ1-4; 8 nucleotides agree with TRBD1. The receptor comes from a man younger than 30 who had recovered from COVID-19. DNA of the CDR3: TGTGCCAGCAGCCAAGGGACAGGGCCGAATGAAAAACTGTTTTTT. It yields the protein CASSQGTGPNEKLFF.